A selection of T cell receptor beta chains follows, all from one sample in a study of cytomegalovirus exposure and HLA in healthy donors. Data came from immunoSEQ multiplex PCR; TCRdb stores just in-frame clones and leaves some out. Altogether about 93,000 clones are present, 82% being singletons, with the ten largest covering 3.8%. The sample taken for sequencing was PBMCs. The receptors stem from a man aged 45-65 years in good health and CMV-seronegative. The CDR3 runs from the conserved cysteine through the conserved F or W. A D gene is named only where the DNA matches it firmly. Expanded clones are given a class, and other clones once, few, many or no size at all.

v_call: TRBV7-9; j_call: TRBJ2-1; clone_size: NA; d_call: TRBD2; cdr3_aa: CSSSLSAGAGNEQFF; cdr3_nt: TGTTCCAGCAGCTTATCGGCGGGAGCGGGTAATGAGCAGTTCTTC
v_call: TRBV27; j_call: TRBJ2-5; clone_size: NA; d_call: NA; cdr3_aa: CASSLDSYQETQYF; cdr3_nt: TGTGCCAGCAGTTTAGACTCGTACCAAGAGACCCAGTACTTC
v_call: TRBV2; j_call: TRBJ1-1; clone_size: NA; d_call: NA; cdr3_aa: CASSDKGLEAFF; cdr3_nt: TGTGCCAGCAGTGACAAGGGGCTTGAAGCTTTCTTT
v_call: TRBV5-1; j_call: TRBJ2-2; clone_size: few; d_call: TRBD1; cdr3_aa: CASSHTPGGNTGELFF; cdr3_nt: TGCGCCAGCAGCCACACTCCAGGGGGGAACACCGGGGAGCTGTTTTTT
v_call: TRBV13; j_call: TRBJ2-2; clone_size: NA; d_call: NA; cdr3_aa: CASSLLERTDTGELFF; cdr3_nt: TGTGCCAGCAGCTTACTAGAACGGACAGACACCGGGGAGCTGTTTTTT
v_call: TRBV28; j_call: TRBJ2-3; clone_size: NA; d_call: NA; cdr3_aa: CASSFQAVYTDTQYF; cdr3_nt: TGTGCCAGCAGTTTCCAGGCAGTCTACACAGATACGCAGTATTTT
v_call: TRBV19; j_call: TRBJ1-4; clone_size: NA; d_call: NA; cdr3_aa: CASSIRGEVNEKLFF; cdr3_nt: TGTGCCAGTAGTATACGTGGGGAGGTTAATGAAAAACTGTTTTTT
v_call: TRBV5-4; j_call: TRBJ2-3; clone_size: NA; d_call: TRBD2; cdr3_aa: CASSLGRTSGSTDTQYF; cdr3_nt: TGTGCCAGCAGCTTGGGCCGGACTAGCGGGAGCACAGATACGCAGTATTTT
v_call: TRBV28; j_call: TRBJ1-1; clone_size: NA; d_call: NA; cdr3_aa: CASSLLGGEAFF; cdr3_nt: TGTGCCAGCAGTTTATTGGGAGGGGAAGCTTTCTTT
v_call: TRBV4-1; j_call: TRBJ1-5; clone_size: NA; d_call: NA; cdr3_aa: CASSQDFQQPQHF; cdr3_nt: TGCGCCAGCAGCCAAGATTTCCAGCAGCCCCAGCATTTT
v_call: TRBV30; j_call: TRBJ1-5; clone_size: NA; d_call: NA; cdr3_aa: CAWHWAGGNQPQHF; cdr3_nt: TGTGCCTGGCATTGGGCAGGTGGCAATCAGCCCCAGCATTTT
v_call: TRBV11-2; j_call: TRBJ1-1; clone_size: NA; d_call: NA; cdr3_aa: CASSPRVGENTEAFF; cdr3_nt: TGTGCCAGCAGCCCCAGGGTAGGGGAGAACACTGAAGCTTTCTTT
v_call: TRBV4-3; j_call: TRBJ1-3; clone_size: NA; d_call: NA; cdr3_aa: CASSQGAGVGNTIYF; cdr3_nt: TGCGCCAGCAGCCAAGGGGCAGGGGTAGGAAACACCATATATTTT
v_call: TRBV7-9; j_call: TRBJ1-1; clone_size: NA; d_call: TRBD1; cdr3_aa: CASSLTGTGGTEAFF; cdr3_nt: TGTGCCAGCAGCCTCACCGGGACAGGGGGCACTGAAGCTTTCTTT
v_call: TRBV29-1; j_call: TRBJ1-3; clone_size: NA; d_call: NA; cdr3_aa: CSVERVDIRNTIYF; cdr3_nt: TGCAGCGTTGAACGAGTGGACATTAGGAACACCATATATTTT
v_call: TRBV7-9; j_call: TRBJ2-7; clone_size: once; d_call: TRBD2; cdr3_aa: CASSGASGPYEQYF; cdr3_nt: TGTGCCAGCAGCGGGGCTAGCGGGCCCTACGAGCAGTACTTC
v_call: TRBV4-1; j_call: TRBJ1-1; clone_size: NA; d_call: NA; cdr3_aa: CASSQVLGRENTEAFF; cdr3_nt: TGCGCCAGCAGCCAAGTCCTGGGGCGGGAGAACACTGAAGCTTTCTTT
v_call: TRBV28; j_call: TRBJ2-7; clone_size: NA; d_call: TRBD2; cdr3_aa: CASSLPSDLASGSARLSYEQYF; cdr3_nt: TGTGCCAGCAGTTTACCCTCCGATTTAGCTAGCGGGAGCGCCAGGTTATCCTACGAGCAGTACTTC
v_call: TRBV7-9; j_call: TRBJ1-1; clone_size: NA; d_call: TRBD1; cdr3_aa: CASSWTGDTEAFF; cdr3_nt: TGTGCCAGCAGCTGGACAGGGGACACTGAAGCTTTCTTT
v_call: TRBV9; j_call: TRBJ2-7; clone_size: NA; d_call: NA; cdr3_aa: CASSVGNRDEVEQYF; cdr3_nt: TGTGCCAGCAGCGTAGGTAACAGGGATGAGGTCGAGCAGTACTTC
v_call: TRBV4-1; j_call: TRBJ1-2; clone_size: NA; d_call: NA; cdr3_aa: CASSQDSIQGNRNGYTF; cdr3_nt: TGCGCCAGCAGCCAAGACTCGATTCAGGGGAATAGAAATGGCTACACCTTC
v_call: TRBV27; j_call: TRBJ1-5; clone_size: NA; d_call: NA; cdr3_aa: CASSLGSGPPLMPQHF; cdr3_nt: TGTGCCAGCAGTTTGGGGTCAGGGCCCCCCCTAATGCCCCAGCATTTT
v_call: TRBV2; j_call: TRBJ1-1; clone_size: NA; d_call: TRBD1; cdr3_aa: CASTYRQGSLIGTEAFF; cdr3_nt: TGTGCCAGCACCTACCGACAGGGCTCCCTCATAGGCACTGAAGCTTTCTTT
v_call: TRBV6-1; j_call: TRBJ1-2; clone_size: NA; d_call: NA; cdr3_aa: CASSAGDGYTF; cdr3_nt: TGTGCCAGCAGTGCGGGAGATGGCTACACCTTC
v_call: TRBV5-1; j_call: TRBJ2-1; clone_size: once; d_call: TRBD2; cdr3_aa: CASSFGLAASSYNEQFF; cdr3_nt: TGCGCCAGCAGCTTTGGACTAGCGGCTAGCTCCTACAATGAGCAGTTCTTC
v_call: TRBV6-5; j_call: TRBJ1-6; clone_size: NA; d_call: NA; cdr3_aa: CASRGARHLNSPLHF; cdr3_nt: TGTGCCAGCAGGGGGGCCAGGCATCTTAATTCACCCCTCCACTTT
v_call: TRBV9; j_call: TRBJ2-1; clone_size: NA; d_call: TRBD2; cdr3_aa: CASSVVGGGVNEQFF; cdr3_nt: TGTGCCAGCAGCGTAGTTGGGGGAGGGGTAAATGAGCAGTTCTTC
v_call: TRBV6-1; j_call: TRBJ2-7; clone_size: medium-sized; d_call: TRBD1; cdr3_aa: CASSADRVVSYEQYF; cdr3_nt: TGTGCCAGCAGTGCCGACAGGGTTGTATCCTACGAGCAGTACTTC
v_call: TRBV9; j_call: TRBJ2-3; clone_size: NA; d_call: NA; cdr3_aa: CASSPGQGNADTQYF; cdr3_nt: TGTGCCAGCAGCCCTGGGCAGGGGAATGCAGATACGCAGTATTTT
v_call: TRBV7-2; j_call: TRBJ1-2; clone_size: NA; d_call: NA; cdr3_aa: CASSPPDSSYNYGYTF; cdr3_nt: TGTGCCAGCAGCCCTCCCGACAGTTCCTATAACTATGGCTACACCTTC
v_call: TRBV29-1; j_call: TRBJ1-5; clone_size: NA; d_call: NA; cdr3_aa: CSVVEGRGGNQPQHF; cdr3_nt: TGCAGCGTTGTAGAGGGAAGGGGCGGCAATCAGCCCCAGCATTTT
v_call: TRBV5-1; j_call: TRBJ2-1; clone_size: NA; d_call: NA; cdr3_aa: CASSLGPLGGDNEQFF; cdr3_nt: TGCGCCAGCAGCTTGGGCCCCTTAGGGGGTGATAATGAGCAGTTCTTC
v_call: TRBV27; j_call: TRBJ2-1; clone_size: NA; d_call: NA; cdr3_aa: CASSLSGGGEQFF; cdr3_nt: TGTGCCAGCAGTTTATCGGGGGGTGGGGAGCAGTTCTTC
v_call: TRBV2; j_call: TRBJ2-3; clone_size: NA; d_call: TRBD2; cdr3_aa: CASSPGTSASDTQYF; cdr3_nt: TGTGCCAGCAGCCCCGGGACTAGCGCCTCAGATACGCAGTATTTT
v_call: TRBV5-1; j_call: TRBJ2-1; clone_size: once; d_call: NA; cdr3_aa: CASSLSYNEQFF; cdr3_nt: TGCGCCAGCAGCCTTAGTTACAATGAGCAGTTCTTC
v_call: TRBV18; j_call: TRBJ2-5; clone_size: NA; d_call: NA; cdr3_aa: CASSPDAETQYF; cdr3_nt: TGTGCCAGCTCACCAGATGCGGAGACCCAGTACTTC
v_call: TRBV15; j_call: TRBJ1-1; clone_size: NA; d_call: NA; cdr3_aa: CATSREEGMNTEAFF; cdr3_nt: TGTGCCACCAGCAGAGAAGAGGGTATGAACACTGAAGCTTTCTTT
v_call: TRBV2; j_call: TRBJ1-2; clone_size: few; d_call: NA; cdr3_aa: CASSEDRTNYGYTF; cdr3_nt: TGTGCCAGCAGTGAAGACAGAACTAACTATGGCTACACCTTC
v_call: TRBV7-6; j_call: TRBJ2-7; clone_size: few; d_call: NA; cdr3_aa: CASSLSPGGSYEQYF; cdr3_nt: TGTGCCAGCAGCTTAAGCCCAGGGGGGAGCTACGAGCAGTACTTC
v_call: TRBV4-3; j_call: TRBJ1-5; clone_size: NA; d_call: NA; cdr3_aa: CASSQDYGHNQPQHF; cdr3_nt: TGCGCCAGCAGCCAAGATTACGGACACAATCAGCCCCAGCATTTT
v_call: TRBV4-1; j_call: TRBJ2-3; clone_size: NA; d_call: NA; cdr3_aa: CASSQDLLSGTSDTQYF; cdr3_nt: TGCGCCAGCAGCCAAGATTTGCTGAGTGGTACGTCGGATACGCAGTATTTT
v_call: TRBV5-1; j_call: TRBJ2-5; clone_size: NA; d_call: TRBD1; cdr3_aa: CASSGTGGRETQYF; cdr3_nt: TGCGCCAGCAGCGGGACAGGGGGTCGAGAGACCCAGTACTTC
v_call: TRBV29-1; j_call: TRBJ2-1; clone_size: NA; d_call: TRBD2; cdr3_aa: CSALTSGRRGGENEQFF; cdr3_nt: TGCAGCGCCCTGACTAGCGGGAGGAGAGGGGGGGAGAATGAGCAGTTCTTC
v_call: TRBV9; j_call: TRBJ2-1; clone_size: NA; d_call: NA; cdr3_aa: CASSVAFNEQFF; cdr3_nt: TGTGCCAGCAGCGTAGCCTTCAATGAGCAGTTCTTC
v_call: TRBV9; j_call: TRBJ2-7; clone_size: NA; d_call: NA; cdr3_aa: CASSFTSDLWSTYYEQYF; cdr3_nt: TGTGCCAGCAGCTTTACTAGTGATCTTTGGAGCACTTACTACGAGCAGTACTTC
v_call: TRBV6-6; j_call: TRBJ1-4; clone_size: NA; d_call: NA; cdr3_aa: CASSRGSTNEKLFF; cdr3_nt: TGTGCCAGCTCCCGGGGTTCAACTAATGAAAAACTGTTTTTT
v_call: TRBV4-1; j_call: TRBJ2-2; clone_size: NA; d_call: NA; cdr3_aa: CASSQGATVTGELFF; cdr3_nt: TGCGCCAGCAGCCAAGGGGCGACGGTCACCGGGGAGCTGTTTTTT
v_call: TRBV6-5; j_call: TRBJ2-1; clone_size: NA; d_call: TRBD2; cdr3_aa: CASWPLAGGPSEQFF; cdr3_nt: TGTGCCAGCTGGCCCTTAGCGGGAGGGCCGAGTGAGCAGTTCTTC
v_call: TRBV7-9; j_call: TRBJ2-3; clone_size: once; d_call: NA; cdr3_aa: CASTKRQVGPDTQYF; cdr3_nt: TGTGCCAGCACAAAGAGACAGGTGGGGCCAGATACGCAGTATTTT
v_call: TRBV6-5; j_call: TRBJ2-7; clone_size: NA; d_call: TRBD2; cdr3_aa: CASSYRGREGPNEQYF; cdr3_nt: TGTGCCAGCAGTTACCGGGGGCGGGAGGGCCCCAACGAGCAGTACTTC
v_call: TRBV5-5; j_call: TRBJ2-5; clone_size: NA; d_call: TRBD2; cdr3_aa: CASSPGTSRWAETQYF; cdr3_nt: TGTGCCAGCAGCCCCGGGACTAGCCGTTGGGCCGAGACCCAGTACTTC
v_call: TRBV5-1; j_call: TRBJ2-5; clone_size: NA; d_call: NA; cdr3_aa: CASSFGSESGLETQYF; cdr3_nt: TGCGCCAGCAGCTTCGGGTCGGAGAGTGGCTTAGAGACCCAGTACTTC
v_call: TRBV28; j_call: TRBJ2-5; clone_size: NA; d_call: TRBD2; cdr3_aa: CASSLAGGETQYF; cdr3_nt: TGTGCCAGCAGTTTGGCGGGAGGAGAGACCCAGTACTTC
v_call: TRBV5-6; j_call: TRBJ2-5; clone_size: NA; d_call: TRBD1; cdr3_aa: CASSLGDRGRLETQYF; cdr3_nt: TGTGCCAGCAGCTTGGGGGACAGGGGTCGTCTGGAGACCCAGTACTTC
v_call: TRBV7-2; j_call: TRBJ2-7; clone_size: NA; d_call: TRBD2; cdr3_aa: CASSLRETYRGRNYEQYF; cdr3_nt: TGTGCCAGCAGCTTACGGGAAACGTACCGCGGGAGAAACTACGAGCAGTACTTC